The rows below give T cell receptor beta chains drawn from one sample of a study of Ad26.COV2.S vaccination and SARS-CoV-2 variants. TCRdb's table, derived via immunoSEQ multiplex PCR, lists solely in-frame clones and lacks some. The sample yields about 680,000 clones, around 90% seen once. This material consisted of peripheral blood, taken in a trial of Ad26.COV2.S vaccine versus placebo. The source is a person aged 18-60 years who received the Ad26.COV2.S COVID-19 vaccine or a placebo. Each CDR3 is given with its conserved first and last residue. Each record gives: clone size, J gene, V gene, D gene, CDR3 protein, CDR3 DNA. The D gene is left open where the match is weak. Clone size is not always given. Where it is, it says once, few, many or a class for expanded clones.

>once|TRBJ2-1|TRBV16|NA
CASSHMSNEQFF
TGTGCCAGCAGCCACATGAGTAATGAGCAGTTCTTC
>NA|TRBJ2-3|TRBV5-1|TRBD2
CASTPSRLAESTDTQYF
TGCGCCAGCACCCCGTCCCGACTAGCGGAAAGCACAGATACGCAGTATTTT
>NA|TRBJ2-1|TRBV30|TRBD1
CAWNRGTYNEQFF
TGTGCCTGGAACAGGGGGACCTACAATGAGCAGTTCTTC
>NA|TRBJ2-7|TRBV6-5|TRBD2
CASSPGGTYEQYF
TGTGCCAGCAGTCCGGGGGGGACCTACGAGCAGTACTTC
>once|TRBJ1-4|TRBV5-1|NA
CASSLVRAGINEKLFF
TGCGCCAGCAGCTTGGTCAGGGCGGGAATTAATGAAAAACTGTTTTTT
>NA|TRBJ1-2|TRBV27|NA
CASSFQGGGYTF
TGTGCCAGCAGTTTCCAAGGGGGAGGCTACACCTTC
>NA|TRBJ2-3|TRBV7-9|TRBD1
CASSRGQGATDTQYF
TGTGCCAGCAGCAGGGGACAGGGGGCGACAGATACGCAGTATTTT
>NA|TRBJ2-5|TRBV19|NA
CASSIGAGEETQYF
TGTGCCAGTAGTATAGGGGCAGGGGAAGAGACCCAGTACTTC
>NA|TRBJ2-7|TRBV7-2|NA
CASSQRGDSWSYEQYF
TGTGCCAGCAGTCAGAGGGGAGATTCGTGGAGCTACGAGCAGTACTTC
>NA|TRBJ1-5|TRBV15|TRBD1
CATSRDRAGTGSNQPQHF
TGTGCCACCAGCAGAGACCGAGCCGGGACAGGGAGCAATCAGCCCCAGCATTTT
>NA|TRBJ2-3|TRBV10-3|NA
CAIGQGTDTQYF
TGTGCCATCGGGCAGGGAACAGATACGCAGTATTTT
>once|TRBJ2-3|TRBV10-1|TRBD1
CASRGQGANTQYF
TGCGCCAGCAGGGGACAGGGGGCGAATACGCAGTATTTT
>few|TRBJ1-2|TRBV11-2|NA
CASSLQVSTTGYTF
TGTGCCAGCAGCTTACAGGTCTCAACCACGGGCTACACCTTC
>once|TRBJ1-6|TRBV11-2|TRBD1
CASSFGTGNSPLHF
TGTGCCAGCAGCTTCGGGACAGGGAATTCACCCCTCCACTTT
>NA|TRBJ1-1|TRBV27|NA
CASSLDSWNTEAFF
TGTGCCAGCAGTCTCGACAGCTGGAACACTGAAGCTTTCTTT
>NA|TRBJ2-5|TRBV5-8|TRBD2
CASSSGTSGGAGETQYF
TGTGCCAGCAGCTCCGGGACTAGCGGGGGGGCCGGGGAGACCCAGTACTTC
>NA|TRBJ2-7|TRBV3-1/TRBV3-2|NA
CASSQESPNEQYF
TGTGCCAGCAGCCAAGAATCCCCCAACGAGCAGTACTTC
>NA|TRBJ2-2|TRBV27|NA
CASSFGYTGELFF
TGTGCCAGCAGTTTTGGGTACACCGGGGAGCTGTTTTTT
>NA|TRBJ1-2|TRBV9|NA
CASSVANGNYGYTF
TGTGCCAGCAGCGTAGCTAACGGGAACTATGGCTACACCTTC
>NA|TRBJ2-2|TRBV19|TRBD2
CASRLAGGTGELFF
TGTGCCAGTAGACTAGCGGGAGGGACCGGGGAGCTGTTTTTT
>NA|TRBJ2-7|TRBV4-2|TRBD1
CASSPTKGQGISNEQYF
TGTGCCAGCAGCCCAACAAAGGGACAGGGAATCTCCAACGAGCAGTACTTC
>NA|TRBJ2-7|TRBV18|TRBD2
CASSPTGLAGDEQYF
TGTGCCAGCTCACCAACTGGACTAGCGGGGGACGAGCAGTACTTC
>NA|TRBJ2-1|TRBV27|NA
CASSLVGNFAYNEQFF
TGTGCCAGCAGTTTAGTCGGGAACTTTGCATACAATGAGCAGTTCTTC
>NA|TRBJ1-2|TRBV3-1/TRBV3-2|NA
CASSFRDSSYTF
TGTGCCAGCAGCTTCAGGGACTCTAGCTACACCTTC
>NA|TRBJ2-1|TRBV4-2|NA
CASSGQGIYNEQFF
TGTGCCAGCAGCGGGCAGGGGATTTACAATGAGCAGTTCTTC
>NA|TRBJ2-7|TRBV19|NA
CASSVQGLSYEQYF
TGTGCCAGTAGTGTTCAAGGACTCTCCTACGAGCAGTACTTC
>NA|TRBJ1-4|TRBV1|NA
CTSSQDADNFGEKLFF
TGCACCAGCAGCCAAGATGCGGACAACTTCGGGGAAAAACTGTTTTTT
>NA|TRBJ1-5|TRBV3-1/TRBV3-2|TRBD1
CASSQVTGSQPQHF
TGTGCCAGCAGCCAAGTGACAGGGAGTCAGCCCCAGCATTTT
>NA|TRBJ2-7|TRBV7-9|TRBD1
CASSLGQGFYEQYF
TGTGCCAGCAGCTTAGGACAGGGATTCTACGAGCAGTACTTC
>once|TRBJ2-7|TRBV3-1/TRBV3-2|NA
CASSQVLRDGEQYF
TGTGCCAGCAGCCAAGTTCTTAGAGATGGGGAGCAGTACTTC
>NA|TRBJ2-7|TRBV7-2|TRBD2
CASSLGDGGTYEQYF
TGTGCCAGCAGCTTAGGAGACGGGGGGACCTACGAGCAGTACTTC
>NA|TRBJ2-7|TRBV18|TRBD2
CASSRSSGGSSYEQYF
TGTGCCAGCTCACGTTCTAGCGGGGGGAGCTCCTACGAGCAGTACTTC
>NA|TRBJ1-5|TRBV27|NA
CASSYGAGQPQHF
TGTGCCAGCAGTTATGGGGCTGGTCAGCCCCAGCATTTT
>NA|TRBJ2-1|TRBV19|TRBD2
CASSITGGPYEQFF
TGTGCCAGTAGTATAACGGGAGGGCCATATGAGCAGTTCTTC
>NA|TRBJ1-1|TRBV27|NA
CASSLFGGGGMNTEAFF
TGTGCCAGCAGTTTATTCGGGGGCGGAGGAATGAACACTGAAGCTTTCTTT
>NA|TRBJ2-1|TRBV5-1|NA
CASSLVGGDNEQFF
TGCGCCAGCAGCTTGGTGGGGGGCGACAATGAGCAGTTCTTC
>NA|TRBJ2-3|TRBV3-1/TRBV3-2|NA
CASSGADTQYF
TGTGCCAGCAGCGGGGCAGATACGCAGTATTTT
>once|TRBJ2-2|TRBV6-4|NA
CASSGGVAGSTGELFF
TGTGCCAGCAGTGGAGGGGTAGCTGGGTCCACCGGGGAGCTGTTTTTT
>NA|TRBJ1-3|TRBV5-1|NA
CASSSQGSGNTIYF
TGCGCCAGCAGCTCACAGGGATCTGGAAACACCATATATTTT
>NA|TRBJ2-7|TRBV10-1|NA
CASSETGTSYEQYF
TGCGCCAGCAGTGAGACCGGGACCTCCTACGAGCAGTACTTC
>NA|TRBJ1-6|TRBV7-6|NA
CASSLGTDDSPLHF
TGTGCCAGCAGCTTAGGTACAGACGATTCACCCCTCCACTTT
>NA|TRBJ1-1|TRBV5-6|NA
CASSRGLNTEAFF
TGTGCCAGCAGCAGGGGCCTGAACACTGAAGCTTTCTTT
>once|TRBJ1-4|TRBV19|TRBD1
CASSTTGGPGEKLFF
TGTGCCAGTAGTACCACAGGGGGGCCTGGCGAAAAACTGTTTTTT
>NA|TRBJ1-1|TRBV4-1|NA
CASSQGQGVSEAFF
TGCGCCAGCAGCCAAGGGCAGGGCGTCTCAGAAGCTTTCTTT
>NA|TRBJ2-5|TRBV11-3|NA
CASSPGQALQETQYF
TGTGCCAGCAGCCCCGGGCAGGCCCTCCAAGAGACCCAGTACTTC
>NA|TRBJ2-5|TRBV7-7|TRBD2
CASSLAGVRETQYF
TGTGCTAGCAGCTTAGCGGGAGTCCGGGAGACCCAGTACTTC
>NA|TRBJ1-1|TRBV3-1/TRBV3-2|NA
CASSHGSQNTEAFF
TGTGCCAGCAGCCACGGGTCGCAGAACACTGAAGCTTTCTTT
>NA|TRBJ2-4|TRBV6-5|NA
CASGHQNIQYF
TGTGCCAGTGGGCACCAAAACATTCAGTACTTC
>NA|TRBJ2-2|TRBV27|NA
CASSTYPDTNTGELFF
TGTGCCAGCAGTACCTATCCTGACACGAACACCGGGGAGCTGTTTTTT
>NA|TRBJ2-3|TRBV30|TRBD1
CAWSVLQGGDTQYF
TGTGCCTGGAGTGTCCTACAGGGGGGAGATACGCAGTATTTT
>NA|TRBJ2-5|TRBV30|TRBD2
CAWSVLAGGLRETQYF
TGTGCCTGGAGTGTCCTAGCGGGAGGCCTACGGGAGACCCAGTACTTC
>NA|TRBJ2-3|TRBV6-2/TRBV6-3|NA
CASSPTGSPDTQYF
TGTGCCAGCAGCCCAACAGGGTCCCCAGATACGCAGTATTTT
>NA|TRBJ2-5|TRBV29-1|TRBD2
CSVKSSGYQETQYF
TGCAGCGTTAAGTCTAGCGGGTACCAAGAGACCCAGTACTTC